This TCR beta chain was captured in a study of blood T cell repertoires in COVID-19. Study as a whole: Some COVID-19 samples were acute and others convalescent; all came from the United States, Italy and Spain. The cDNA or gDNA used as material had been derived from T cells, B-cell-depleted T cells, or PBMCs.

As handled by the study authors: It was from reference gene primer amplification that nucleated cell counts were estimated. Here immunoSEQ multiplex PCR was the method, and the copy in TCRdb shows in-frame clones only, minus some. From that table come the V and J calls and clone size; the DNA was used to work out D and trimming. The sample consists of 250,000 or so clones, about 83% of them appearing once. The CDR3 sequence is 14 residues long. The V and J ends lost 6 bases and 8 bases, in that order; junction bases with no gene match: 8. The germline V gene has CDR1 KGHSH and CDR2 LQKENI. The sequenced material came from peripheral blood. This TCR was sampled from a man younger than 40 who had recovered from COVID-19. This chain links TRBV18 with TRBJ2-1, with TRBD1 matching 9 bases. The CDR3: CASSPGQGLDEQFF. The DNA of the CDR3 is TGTGCCAGCTCCCCGGGACAGGGTTTGGATGAGCAGTTCTTC.